These 26 T cell receptor beta chains originate from one sample sequenced in a study of cytomegalovirus exposure and HLA in healthy donors. Both 60 Vbeta primers and 13 Jbeta primers went into the PCR. Repertoires were generated with immunoSEQ multiplex PCR, while TCRdb's copy carries only in-frame clones and drops some. Of under 200,000 clones in the sample, about 81% were seen once. Sequenced input: PBMCs. The source of these receptors is a woman aged 18-30 years in good health and CMV-seronegative.

This clone appeared a few times. This chain uses TRBV6-5 with TRBJ1-4; D is ambiguous. The germline V gene has CDR1 MNHEY and CDR2 SVGAGI. This CDR3 is 14 amino acids long. V lost 4 bases and J 8 bases, leaving 14 bases between the germline ends. As DNA, the CDR3 is TGTGCCAGCAGTTTCGTGAGGCCGGGGGAAAAACTGTTTTTT. Protein product: CASSFVRPGEKLFF.

This chain links TRBV28 with TRBJ1-1; the D is unclear. Between the trimmed V and J ends, which lost 6 bases and 5 bases, there was a span of 7 bases. CDR3 length equals 11 residues. Germline CDR1 MDHEN, CDR2 SYDVKM. CDR3 coding DNA: TGTGCCAGCAGGACGGGAACTGAAGCTTTCTTT. It codes for CASRTGTEAFF.

The J gene is TRBJ2-7, the V gene TRBV14, with TRBD1 as a possible D gene (6 bases). The CDR3 loop spans 16 amino acids. Germline V gene sequence: CDR1 SGHDN, CDR2 FVKESK. With 6 bases removed from V and 2 bases from J, the gap between germline ends came to 20 bases. Here the CDR3 reads CASSSTDSYPTYEQYF. As DNA, the CDR3 is TGTGCCAGCAGTTCTACGGACAGCTACCCTACCTACGAGCAGTACTTC.

This clone appeared once. The rearrangement uses TRBV7-2 and TRBJ2-5, with D possibly being TRBD2 (5 bases). Trimming removed 1 base from V and 9 bases from J, with 18 bases in between. From germline, CDR1 is SGHTA and CDR2 FQGNSA. CDR3 length equals 15 residues. The chain's CDR3 is CASSLDPGIASSQYF. The CDR3 DNA follows: TGTGCCAGCAGCTTAGATCCGGGAATAGCGTCGTCCCAGTACTTC.

A few counts support this clone. V usage is TRBV2 and J usage is TRBJ2-2; D gene ambiguous. The CDR3 totals 13 residues. V was shortened by 4 bases and J by 1 base, with 4 bases between the two germline ends. The germline gives CDR1 SNHLY, CDR2 FYNNEI. The CDR3 DNA reads as TGTGCCAGCAGTGGGCAGAACACCGGGGAGCTGTTTTTT. Residues: CASSGQNTGELFF.

V is TRBV29-1 and J is TRBJ1-1, with D unresolved. Germline lookup yields CDR1 SQVTM and CDR2 ANQGSEA. The CDR3 covers 13 residues. The germline V and J ends were trimmed by 4 bases and 5 bases, with 14 bases remaining between them. The DNA for the CDR3 is TGCAGCGTTGGAGAGACAATTTGGACTGAAGCTTTCTTT. Translation gives CSVGETIWTEAFF.

As for this clone: This may arise from a read error, as a much more abundant clone is one base away. This rearrangement joins TRBV2 to TRBJ2-2; 8 positions agree with TRBD1. From germline, CDR1 is SNHLY and CDR2 FYNNEI. The CDR3 extends over 12 amino acids. The CDR3 region is CASRDPTGEPFF. CDR3 in DNA: TGTGCCAGCAGAGATCCGACAGGGGAGCCGTTTTTT. The full variable domain, with the rest looked up from reference TRBV2 and TRBJ2-2, is EPEVTQTPSHQVTQMGQEVILRCVPISNHLYFYWYRQILGQKVEFLVSFYNNEISEKSEIFDDQFSVERPDGSNFTLKIRSTKLEDSAMYFCASRDPTGEPFFGEGSRLTVL.

This chain uses TRBV20-1 with TRBJ1-1, with a weak D call TRBD1 (5 bases). V shed 4 bases and J shed 8 bases, with 11 bases lying between them. The V gene's germline CDR1 is DFQATT and CDR2 SNEGSKA (reference sequence). The CDR3 covers 11 residues. CDR3: CSAIGYREAFF. The DNA for the CDR3 is TGCAGTGCTATAGGGTACAGGGAAGCTTTCTTT.

The chain is built from TRBV27 and TRBJ1-1; 9 bases are a match to TRBD1. Losses at the gene ends were 3 bases for V and 0 bases for J; bases not matched to a gene: 2. Per the germline V gene, CDR1 is MNHEY and CDR2 is SMNVEV (reference sequence). The length of the CDR3 is 15 residues. The CDR3 spells CASSFWTGVNTEAFF. The CDR3 DNA follows: TGTGCCAGCAGTTTTTGGACAGGGGTGAACACTGAAGCTTTCTTT.

The chain recombines TRBV5-4 with TRBJ2-3; TRBD2 is a possible D gene (6 bases). Trimming stripped 2 bases from V and 4 bases from J, with 14 bases between. The CDR3 extends over 15 amino acids. Per germline, CDR1 SGHNT and CDR2 YYREEE (reference sequence). This CDR3 reads CASSFTGTRADTQYF. The CDR3 DNA reads TGTGCCAGCAGCTTCACCGGGACTCGGGCAGATACGCAGTATTTT.

This chain uses TRBV4-1 with TRBJ1-5; D perhaps matches TRBD1 (6 bases). The germline V gene has CDR1 MGHRA and CDR2 YSYEKL. The ends were cut back, 2 bases at V and 7 bases at J, with 18 bases in the middle. The CDR3 contains 16 residues. Here the CDR3 reads CASSQSLIQGGQPQHF. CDR3 DNA: TGCGCCAGCAGCCAAAGCTTAATACAGGGCGGACAGCCCCAGCATTTT.

This sequence joins TRBV18 and TRBJ1-4, with a possible D match to TRBD1 (6 bases). V dropped 2 bases and J dropped 2 bases, with 12 bases sitting between them. Per the germline V gene, CDR1 is KGHSH and CDR2 is LQKENI. This CDR3 has 16 amino acids. This CDR3 is CASSPIGGATNEKLFF. The CDR3 DNA follows: TGTGCCAGCTCACCAATAGGGGGGGCGACTAATGAAAAACTGTTTTTT.

The chain carries TRBV11-2 and TRBJ1-2, with D perhaps matching TRBD1 (6 bases). Germline V CDR1 and CDR2: SGHAT, FQNNGV. Trimming left V 1 base short and J 5 bases short, with 11 bases between. The CDR3 loop spans 14 amino acids. This CDR3 reads CASSLGGGLYGYTF. The DNA of the CDR3 is TGTGCCAGCAGCTTAGGGGGGGGGCTGTATGGCTACACCTTC.

Comments on this clone: Its ends do not fully match the called genes, so a read error is possible. V usage is TRBV7-9 and J usage is TRBJ1-4; no reliable D call. The germline gives CDR1 SEHNR, CDR2 FQNEAQ (reference sequence). The CDR3 is 16 residues long. CDR3 coding DNA: TGTTCCAGCAGCTTAGGGATACATGATGGCGGTGAAAAACTGTTTTTT. Amino acids: CSSSLGIHDGGEKLFF. The whole variable domain, filled in from reference TRBV7-9 and TRBJ1-4, reads DTGVSQNPRHKITKRGQNVTFRCDPISEHNRLYWYRQTLGQGPEFLTYFQNEAQLEKSRLLSDRFSAERPKGSFSTLEIQRTEQGDSAMYLCSSSLGIHDGGEKLFFGSGTQLSVL.

CDR3 sequence (DNA): TGTGCCAGCTCACCATCGTCCGCTATCTCCTACGAGCAGTACTTC. It specifies CASSPSSAISYEQYF. This rearrangement joins TRBV18 to TRBJ2-7; no clear D gene. Germline V gene sequence: CDR1 KGHSH, CDR2 LQKENI. The CDR3 extends over 15 amino acids. The V end lost 2 bases, the J end lost 0 bases, and 11 bases lay between the germline ends.

The DNA for the CDR3 is TGCGCCAGCAGCTTAGGGACTAGCGGGACCAACGAGCAGTACTTC. It is translated as CASSLGTSGTNEQYF. This chain uses TRBV5-1 with TRBJ2-7; 13 bases are a match to TRBD2. This CDR3 spans 15 amino acids. Per the germline V gene, CDR1 is SGHRS and CDR2 is YFSETQ. V lost 2 bases to trimming and J lost 5 bases; unmatched junction nucleotides: 4.

This clone was counted a single time. The gene calls are TRBV7-3 and TRBJ2-3; a weak D match, TRBD2 (5 bases). The CDR3 consists of 16 residues. Trimming took 5 bases from V and 2 from J, leaving 17 bases between them. Germline-derived CDR1 and CDR2 are SGHTA and FQGTGA. CDR3 DNA: TGTGCCAGCAGCCCCCTTTCGAGGGAAAACACAGATACGCAGTATTTT. Translating gives CASSPLSRENTDTQYF. The full variable domain, rest sourced from reference TRBV7-3 and TRBJ2-3, is GAGVSQTPSNKVTEKGKYVELRCDPISGHTALYWYRQSLGQGPEFLIYFQGTGAADDSGLPNDRFFAVRPEGSVSTLKIQRTERGDSAVYLCASSPLSRENTDTQYFGPGTRLTVL.

Comment on this clone: Germline is not matched at one junction end, which may reflect a read error. Other DNA sequences from this sample encode an identical CDR3 as well. V and J are TRBV6-5 and TRBJ1-1; no clear D gene. The germline V gene encodes CDR1 MNHEY and CDR2 SVGAGI. This CDR3 has 14 amino acids. The CDR3 protein is CASSRALRQVEAFF. In DNA form, the CDR3 reads TGCGCCAGCAGTCGAGCCCTACGACAAGTTGAAGCTTTCTTT.

The chain is built from TRBV6-6 and TRBJ2-7; 8 nucleotides line up with TRBD1. V shed 0 bases and J 0 bases; nucleotides not matched to a gene: 4. This CDR3 contains 16 residues. Germline assignment: CDR1 MNHNY and CDR2 SVGAGI (reference sequence). The CDR3 protein is CASSYSTGANSYEQYF. In nucleotides, the CDR3 is TGTGCCAGCAGTTACTCGACAGGGGCCAACTCCTACGAGCAGTACTTC.

V is TRBV15 and J is TRBJ2-7, with TRBD2 matching over 11 bases. Trimming cost V 5 bases and J 0 bases; bases outside gene matches: 9. CDR3 length: 17 residues. Germline V gene lookup returns CDR1 LNHNV and CDR2 YYDKDF (reference sequence). The CDR3 protein is CATSQDEGTSGSYEQYF. The CDR3 coding sequence is TGTGCCACCAGCCAAGACGAAGGGACTAGCGGCTCCTACGAGCAGTACTTC.

This clone has a single count. The genes are TRBV18 and TRBJ1-1, with TRBD1 identical over 7 bases. Per germline, CDR1 KGHSH and CDR2 LQKENI. The CDR3 extends over 13 amino acids. Unmatched junction bases numbered 0, after V lost 4 bases and J lost 1 base. For the CDR3, the DNA is TGTGCCAGCTCACGGGACAGGAACACTGAAGCTTTCTTT. This translates into CASSRDRNTEAFF.

The chain is built from TRBV5-1 and TRBJ2-7; TRBD2 matches at 13 bases. Germline CDR1 reads SGHRS; CDR2 reads YFSETQ. Trimming removed 0 bases from V and 5 bases from J; junction bases left unmatched: 5. The CDR3 extends over 16 amino acids. The CDR3 nucleotides are TGCGCCAGCAGCTTGGCCGGGACTAGCGGGATCCACGAGCAGTACTTC. Translation: CASSLAGTSGIHEQYF.

This rearrangement joins TRBV5-4 to TRBJ2-3; the match to TRBD2 covers 7 bases. The germline V gene encodes CDR1 SGHNT and CDR2 YYREEE (reference sequence). V was pared by 4 bases and J by 4 bases, with 6 bases of the junction left unmatched. The CDR3 consists of 14 residues. CDR3 sequence: CASSPTSESDTQYF. The CDR3 region has the DNA TGTGCCAGCAGCCCCACTAGCGAATCAGATACGCAGTATTTT.

The chain employs TRBV7-9 and TRBJ2-2; tentative D call: TRBD1 (6 bases). V was shortened by 2 bases and J by 2 bases, with 9 bases between the two germline ends. In germline, CDR1 is SEHNR, CDR2 FQNEAQ (reference sequence). This CDR3 spans 15 amino acids. The CDR3 protein is CASSLNRANTGELFF. CDR3 nucleotide sequence: TGTGCCAGCAGCTTAAACAGGGCCAACACCGGGGAGCTGTTTTTT.

The gene calls are TRBV6-1 and TRBJ1-5, with unresolved D. This CDR3 spans 14 amino acids. Germline V CDR1 and CDR2: MNHNS, SASEGT. Trimming removed 6 bases from V and 5 bases from J, with 14 bases in between. The CDR3: CASRYLSMDQPQHF. DNA of the CDR3: TGTGCCAGCAGATACCTTAGCATGGATCAGCCCCAGCATTTT.

The CDR3 DNA follows: TGTGCCAGCTCACCACCGGGGGGACAGGGTAATGAGCAGTTCTTC. Translating gives CASSPPGGQGNEQFF. This chain uses TRBV18 with TRBJ2-1, with 9 bases matching TRBD1. The CDR3 contains 15 residues. The V gene end was trimmed by 0 bases and the J gene end by 7 bases; junction bases not matched to a gene: 4. The germline CDR1 and CDR2 sequences are KGHSH and LQKENI.